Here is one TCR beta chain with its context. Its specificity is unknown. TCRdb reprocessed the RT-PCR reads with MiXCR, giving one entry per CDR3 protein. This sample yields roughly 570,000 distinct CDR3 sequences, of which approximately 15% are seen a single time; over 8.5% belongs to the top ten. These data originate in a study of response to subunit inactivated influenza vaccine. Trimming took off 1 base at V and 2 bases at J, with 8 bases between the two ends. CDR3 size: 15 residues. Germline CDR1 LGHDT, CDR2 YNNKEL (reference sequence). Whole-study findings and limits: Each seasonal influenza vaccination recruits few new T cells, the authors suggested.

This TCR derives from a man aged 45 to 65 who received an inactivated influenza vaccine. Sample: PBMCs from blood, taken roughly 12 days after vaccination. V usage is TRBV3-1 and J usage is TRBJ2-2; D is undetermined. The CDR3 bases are TGTGCCAGCAGCCAAGGAGAGTTTAACACCGGGGAGCTGTTTTTT. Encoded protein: CASSQGEFNTGELFF.